This T cell receptor beta chain emerged from a study of shared T cell receptors in the human thymus (TCRdb year 2021). Notes on the research overall: The study examined how self-reactive, shared T-cell receptor alpha chains are generated in the human thymus.

Library preparation employed the immunoSEQ multiplex PCR assay. TCRdb provides this immuneACCESS table in a form limited to in-frame rearrangements. Some clones are lacking; in checked studies, under half of them reflect an unresolved V gene, and why the rest are absent is not known. The sample table records roughly 550,000 clones; around 78% of these occur just once. Jointly, the top ten make up 0.013% of the sample. The germline V gene (reference sequence) yields SGHNT for CDR1 and YYREEE for CDR2. The CDR3 sequence holds 16 residues, the cysteine and phenylalanine included. This entry keeps only the CDR3 DNA: 48 bases, framed from base 1. Relative to germline, V is missing 0 bases and J is missing 2 bases, with 7 bases of the junction outside any gene match. On this clone itself: There is no known antigen for this receptor. No quality values exist for individual bases; no much larger clone is one base distant.

This sample was also put to use in a study of human thymus T cells. Drawing on the second study: In Finland, the donors were immunologically healthy infants who were having open corrective cardiac surgery for congenital heart defects. The thymus tissue came from surgical resects taken out during corrective cardiac surgery. Biased V and J gene segment usage appeared to be present in both thymic and peripheral blood repertoires. According to the related research, thymic TCR repertoires were highly overlapping among unrelated individuals. TCR alpha and beta repertoires from about 8 infant thymus samples and a few related peripheral blood samples were characterized in the study. Donor ages ranged from roughly 6 to 244 days, and the cohort comprised about six male and two female infants. Thymocytes were released mechanically from tissue and stored at -70 °C as pellets of about 9-32 million cells. A QIAsymphony instrument was used to extract genomic DNA from the frozen cell pellets. The immunoSEQ multiplex PCR assay was used to amplify the TCRB and TCRAD loci from a standardized quantity of quality-controlled genomic DNA. Amplicons spanned the V(D)J region at a length sufficient to cover the CDR3 and identify V and J genes. Through the commercial immunoSEQ service, the amplicons were sequenced on an Illumina platform. Corrections for primer bias and sequencing errors followed previously described methods, while TCRAD and TCRB definitions were based on the IMGT database. The repertoires were analysed using immunoSEQ Analyzer 3.0 and VDJTools for basic statistics, V/J segment usage, diversity estimates, rarefaction and pairwise overlap. Diversity was estimated with Chao1, ChaoE, Efron-Thisted, Shannon and inverse Simpson indices, and also on datasets down-sampled to the smallest sample. For repertoire overlap, CDR3 nucleotide sequence, V gene and J gene had to match strictly, and clustering was done by Jaccard-based multidimensional scaling. Thymus samples yielded on average approximately 860,000 unique TCRB clonotypes, compared with 80,000 to 85,000 from blood samples.

The chain was built from TRBV5-4 and TRBJ2-7, with TRBD1 identical over 8 junction bases. The TCR originated in a boy in the first two years of life with a congenital heart defect. Donor details come from another sample of the same person, matched by shared clones. The source material was thymocytes. The CDR3 amino acid sequence is: CASSLGTGLRPYEQYF. The DNA is as follows: TGTGCCAGCAGCTTGGGGACAGGGTTACGGCCCTACGAGCAGTACTTC.